This T cell receptor beta chain comes out of a study of cytotoxic CD8 clonotypes in ibrutinib-treated CLL. In the case of this clone: Its antigen is as yet unknown.

PBMCs that had been cryopreserved were the source of 1.5 to 2 micrograms of genomic DNA for TCR beta libraries. Assay used: immunoSEQ multiplex PCR; TCRdb lists only in-frame clones, some missing. This sample has about 120,000 clones, with approximately 58% found just once. Regarding the study as a whole: There were few public clonotypes, and on treatment they contracted or stayed stable. Whereas clonality rose at ibrutinib response, it declined toward baseline at progression.

Sequenced material: PBMCs, taken after 24 months of ibrutinib treatment. The receptor comes from a human donor with chronic lymphocytic leukemia.

The CDR3 coding sequence is TGTGCCAGCAGCACTACTAGCGGGGGCCTTGTTGAGCAGTTCTTC. Its translation: CASSTTSGGLVEQFF. The chain links TRBV7-3 to TRBJ2-1; 11 nucleotides line up with TRBD2. CDR3 size: 15 residues. Per the germline V gene, CDR1 is SGHTA and CDR2 is FQGTGA. Trimming at V came to 5 bases and at J to 9 bases, leaving 9 bases not matched to a gene. Based on the CDR3 plus reference TRBV7-3 and TRBJ2-1, the full variable domain is GAGVSQTPSNKVTEKGKYVELRCDPISGHTALYWYRQSLGQGPEFLIYFQGTGAADDSGLPNDRFFAVRPEGSVSTLKIQRTERGDSAVYLCASSTTSGGLVEQFFGPGTRLTVL.